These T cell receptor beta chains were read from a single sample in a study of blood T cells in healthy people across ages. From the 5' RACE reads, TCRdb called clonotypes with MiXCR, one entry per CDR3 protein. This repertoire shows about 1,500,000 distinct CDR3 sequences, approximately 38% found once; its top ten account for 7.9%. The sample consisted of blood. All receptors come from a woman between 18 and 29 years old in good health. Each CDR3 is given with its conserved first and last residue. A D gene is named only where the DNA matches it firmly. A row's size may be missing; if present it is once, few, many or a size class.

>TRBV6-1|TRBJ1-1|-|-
TGTGCCAGCAGTGGGAGTGTATACTACACTGAAGCTTTCTTT
CASSGSVYYTEAFF
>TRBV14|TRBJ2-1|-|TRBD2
TGTGCCAGCAGCCTCACACTGGGACTAAACAATGAGCAGTTCTTC
CASSLTLGLNNEQFF
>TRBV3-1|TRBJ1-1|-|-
TGTGCCAGCAGCCCCACGCGGGCGGGAGCGGCTTTCTTT
CASSPTRAGAAFF
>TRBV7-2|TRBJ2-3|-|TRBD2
TGTGCCAGCAGCGGGCGGGGGTCTAGCACAGATACGCAGTATTTT
CASSGRGSSTDTQYF
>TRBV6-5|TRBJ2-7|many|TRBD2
TGTGCCAGCAGTTTGGAGCGGGGGGACGAGCAGTACTTC
CASSLERGDEQYF
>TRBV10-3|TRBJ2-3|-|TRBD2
TGTGCCATCACCAACAGAGCGGGGACCACAGATACGCAGTATTTT
CAITNRAGTTDTQYF
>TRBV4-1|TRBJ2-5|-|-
TGCGCCAGCAGCCAAGAACCTGGGTTTGGTGAGCAGTACTTC
CASSQEPGFGEQYF
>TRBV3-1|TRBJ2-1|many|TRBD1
TGTGCCAGCAGCCAAGGACAGGGGGCTTACAATGAGCAGTTCTTC
CASSQGQGAYNEQFF
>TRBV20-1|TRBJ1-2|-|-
TGCAGTGCTAGAAATACACAAGATCGCTACACCTTC
CSARNTQDRYTF
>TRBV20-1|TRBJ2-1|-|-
TGCAGTGCTAGAGATGGGGAGGTGACCGACGTGTGGAATGAGCAGTTCTTC
CSARDGEVTDVWNEQFF
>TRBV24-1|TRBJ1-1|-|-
TGTGCCACCAGACAGGCGGGCTCTGAAGCTTTCTTT
CATRQAGSEAFF
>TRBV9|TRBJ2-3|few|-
TGTGCCAGCAGCGGACCGGGACTTCACACAGATACGCAGTATTTT
CASSGPGLHTDTQYF
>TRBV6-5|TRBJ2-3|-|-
TGTGCCAGCAGTTACAGTGTCCTAGGCGATACGCAGTATTTT
CASSYSVLGDTQYF
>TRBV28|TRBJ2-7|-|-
TGTGCCAGCAGAGTAGCGGTGACTTCCTACGAGCAGTACTTC
CASRVAVTSYEQYF
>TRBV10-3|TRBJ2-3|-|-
TGTGCCACGACGGGGGGCGTGTCCTTCACAGATACGCAGTATTTT
CATTGGVSFTDTQYF
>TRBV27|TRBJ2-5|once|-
TGTGCCAGCAGTTCGATGACACTTACCCAAGAGACCCAGTACTTC
CASSSMTLTQETQYF
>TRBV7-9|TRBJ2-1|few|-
TGTGCCAGCCTCCCAACGGGTGGTTACAATGAGCAGTTCTTC
CASLPTGGYNEQFF
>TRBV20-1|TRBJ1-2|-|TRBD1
TGCAGTGCCCCGGGACAGGGAGGGGAGTATGGCTACACCTTC
CSAPGQGGEYGYTF
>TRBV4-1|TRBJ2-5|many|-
TGTGCCAGCAGCCAAGAAGGAACAGCCCAAGAGACCCAGTACTTC
CASSQEGTAQETQYF
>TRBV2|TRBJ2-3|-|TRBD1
TGTGCCAGCAGTTACAGGGGACGCACAGATACGCAGTATTTT
CASSYRGRTDTQYF
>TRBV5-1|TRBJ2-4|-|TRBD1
TGCGCCAGCAGCTCGGGACAGGTCGGGGCCATTCAGTACTTC
CASSSGQVGAIQYF
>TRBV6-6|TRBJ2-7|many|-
TGTGCCAGCAGTAAGCTTGAGCCCCCCTACGAGCAGTACTTC
CASSKLEPPYEQYF
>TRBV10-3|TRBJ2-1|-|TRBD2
TGTGCCATCAGTGAGTCGACTAGCCTCGAGGGGAATGAGCAGTTCTTC
CAISESTSLEGNEQFF
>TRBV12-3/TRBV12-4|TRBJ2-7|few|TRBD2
TGTGCCAGCGGTCCCGGGGGCGGGAGGGTATACGAGCAGTACTTC
CASGPGGGRVYEQYF
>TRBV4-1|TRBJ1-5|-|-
TGCGCCAGCAGCCATGAACAAAATAGCAATCAGCCCCAGCATTTT
CASSHEQNSNQPQHF
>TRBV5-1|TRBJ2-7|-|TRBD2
TGCGCCAGCAGCGCAGAGACTAGCACTTATTACGAGCAGTACTTC
CASSAETSTYYEQYF
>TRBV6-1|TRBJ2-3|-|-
TGTGCCAGCCATAGCGGTAGCACAGATACGCAGTATTTT
CASHSGSTDTQYF
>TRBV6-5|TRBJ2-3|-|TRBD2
TGTGCCAGCAGTTACTTGGCTAGCGGGAGGTCAGATACGCAGTATTTT
CASSYLASGRSDTQYF
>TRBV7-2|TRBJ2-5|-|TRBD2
TGTGCCAGCAGCTTAGAACCATGGACTAGCGGGTACCAAGAGACCCAGTACTTC
CASSLEPWTSGYQETQYF
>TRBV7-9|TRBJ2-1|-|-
TGTGCCAGCTTAGGAGGAGTAGTCCACAATGAGCAGTTCTTC
CASLGGVVHNEQFF
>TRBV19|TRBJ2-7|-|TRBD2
TGTGCCAGTACGGGACGCGGGGGCTACGAGCAGTACTTC
CASTGRGGYEQYF
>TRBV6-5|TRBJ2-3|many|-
TGTGCCAGCAGTTACTCGAAGGAGGAGGGGCCTGATACGCAGTATTTT
CASSYSKEEGPDTQYF
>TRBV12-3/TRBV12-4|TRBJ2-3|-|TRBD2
TGTGCCAGCAGTTTGAGAGGGCTAGCGGCTAGCACAGATACGCAGTATTTT
CASSLRGLAASTDTQYF
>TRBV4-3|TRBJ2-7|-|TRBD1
TGCGCCAGCAGCCAAGCCTCCGGGACAGGGGGCTACGAGCAGTACTTC
CASSQASGTGGYEQYF
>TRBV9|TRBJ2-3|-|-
TGTGCCAGCAGCGTAGCTGGGGTCAGCGTCACAGATACGCAGTATTTT
CASSVAGVSVTDTQYF
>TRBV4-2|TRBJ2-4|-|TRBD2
TGTGCCAGCAGCCAAGATTCGGCTAGCGGGGCGAACAAAAACATTCAGTACTTC
CASSQDSASGANKNIQYF
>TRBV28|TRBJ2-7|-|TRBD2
TGTGCCAGCAGTTTTTGGGGGGGAAGAGGGAACGAGCAGTACTTC
CASSFWGGRGNEQYF